This T cell receptor beta chain appears in the sequencing data of a study of post-analysis software for immune sequencing data (dated by TCRdb to between 2014 and 2017). Study-wide context: Disease courses on record covered relapsing-remitting, secondary progressive and progressive-relapsing multiple sclerosis, though some patients had no subtype annotation. A subset of samples was prepared in parallel using single-end sample barcoding, then pooled and co-amplified after Illumina adapter ligation. The multiple sclerosis patient repertoires were compared with about a dozen previously published healthy control repertoires from donors aged about 6 to 26 years. Study-wide conclusions, independent of this receptor: The multiple sclerosis patient group was slightly younger than the control group. Compared with controls, multiple sclerosis patients had significantly lower normalized Chao1 diversity, a finding suggesting substantial peripheral T-cell clonal expansion. Patients showed significantly higher frequencies than controls for roughly five TRBV segments, among them TRBV5-6, TRBV5-1 and TRBV20-1. When samples were clustered directly using the F measure, samples prepared in the same batch co-clustered strongly, which prompted a batch-effect correction.

The CDR3 runs 14 residues from the cysteine to the phenylalanine. Only CDR3 DNA remains: 42 bases, in frame from the first base. The trim is 6 bases for V and 5 bases for J, with a gap of 16 bases between the germline ends. Libraries were built with PCR. The listed sequencing device is Illumina HiSeq 2500. To reduce PCR and sequencing biases, unique molecular identifiers were incorporated into the TCR beta cDNA libraries. Every 1 to 10 million input T cells yielded some 500,000 cDNA molecules, meaning each molecule approximated one T cell. Patient libraries were prepared and sequenced with the same protocol used for the earlier healthy control dataset. Samples belonging to the same batch were prepared together, multiplexed and sequenced on a shared HiSeq lane. From the authors' description of their analysis: Raw barcoded reads were processed with MIGEC, and single-read molecular identifier groups were discarded before consensus assembly and CDR3 extraction. Clonotype tables were post-analysed with VDJtools, and diversity was normalized by down-sampling all datasets to the smallest sample size. In repertoire overlap clustering, CDR3 amino acid sequences, but not nucleotide sequences, were matched to correct batch-related cross-sample contamination. TCRdb reprocessed the public reads (quality trimming at Q25 with fastp, clone calling with MiXCR) and kept in-frame beta chains. Rows with a matching CDR3 protein are joined into one entry that keeps the most common DNA and genes. TCRdb, not the authors, supplied the V and J calls. The sample records some 370,000 distinct CDR3 sequences, around 33% of which are singletons. Of the sample, around 15% falls within the top ten clones.

To demonstrate the VDJtools post-analysis software, the study profiled TCR beta repertoires from the peripheral blood of about 13 young patients with multiple sclerosis. The multiple sclerosis patients were children and adolescents between roughly 6 and 17 years of age. About this clonotype: There is no known antigen for this receptor. Per-base qualities were not stored, and no clone one base away is much larger.

The chain is encoded by TRBV12-3 or TRBV12-4 joined to TRBJ2-5; TRBD2 is possibly the D segment (6 matching bases). The source is a girl aged 10 to 17 with multiple sclerosis. Sequencing was carried out using blood. The encoded CDR3 is CASRVADRSETQYF. The nucleotides are TGTGCCAGCAGGGTAGCGGACCGATCGGAGACCCAGTACTTC.